The rows below give T cell receptor beta chains drawn from one sample of a study of breast tumors, draining lymph nodes, adjacent tissues. TCRdb re-called the multiplex PCR reads with MiXCR, one entry per CDR3 protein. Among approximately 60,000 distinct CDR3 sequences listed, approximately 54% were seen once. Sequencing was done on a sample of breast tumor tissue. Receptors were obtained from a female donor with breast cancer. Some clones in this sample may be carry-over from other donors' samples. Each CDR3 is given with its conserved first and last residue. The D gene is left open where the match is weak. The listing skips clone size in some rows; elsewhere it reads once, few, many or a size class.

clone_size: -
v_call: TRBV11-2
d_call: TRBD1
j_call: TRBJ2-1
cdr3_nt: TGTGCCAGCAGCCCTCTCGGGACAGCCTCCTACAATGAGCAGTTCTTC
cdr3_aa: CASSPLGTASYNEQFF

clone_size: -
v_call: TRBV20-1
d_call: TRBD1
j_call: TRBJ1-2
cdr3_nt: TGCAGTGCTAGAGCGGCTCAGGGACAGGGGAACTATGGCTACACCTTC
cdr3_aa: CSARAAQGQGNYGYTF

clone_size: -
v_call: TRBV20-1
d_call: TRBD1
j_call: TRBJ1-2
cdr3_nt: TGCAGTGCCAAAAAACCCCGACAGGGAGAGTATGGCTACACCTTC
cdr3_aa: CSAKKPRQGEYGYTF

clone_size: -
v_call: TRBV13
d_call: TRBD1
j_call: TRBJ1-2
cdr3_nt: TGTGCCAGCAGCCCACCTGGACAGGGTGGTGATGGCTACACCTTC
cdr3_aa: CASSPPGQGGDGYTF

clone_size: -
v_call: TRBV5-8
d_call: TRBD1
j_call: TRBJ2-7
cdr3_nt: TGTGCCAGCAGCCCGGGACAGGGGGCGAAGGAGCAGTACTTC
cdr3_aa: CASSPGQGAKEQYF

clone_size: once
v_call: TRBV24-1
d_call: -
j_call: TRBJ1-4
cdr3_nt: TGTGCCACCAGTGATTTGGGGGAAAAACTGTTTTTT
cdr3_aa: CATSDLGEKLFF

clone_size: -
v_call: TRBV7-3
d_call: -
j_call: TRBJ2-1
cdr3_nt: TGTGCCAGCAGCTCCTACACTCGGGCCACAGATACGCAGTTCTTC
cdr3_aa: CASSSYTRATDTQFF

clone_size: -
v_call: TRBV10-2
d_call: TRBD1
j_call: TRBJ2-7
cdr3_nt: TGCGCCAGCAGTGAGTCCGGGACAGGGTCCTACGAGCAGTACTTC
cdr3_aa: CASSESGTGSYEQYF

clone_size: -
v_call: TRBV12-3/TRBV12-4
d_call: -
j_call: TRBJ1-3
cdr3_nt: TGTGCCAGCAGTTTATTTGGAAACACCATATATTTT
cdr3_aa: CASSLFGNTIYF

clone_size: -
v_call: TRBV19
d_call: TRBD1
j_call: TRBJ2-5
cdr3_nt: TGTGCCAGTAGTAAGGGGACAGTGGAGACCCAGTACTTC
cdr3_aa: CASSKGTVETQYF

clone_size: -
v_call: TRBV28
d_call: -
j_call: TRBJ2-6
cdr3_nt: TGTGCCAGCAGCCCCGGTTCGGGGGCCAACGTCCTGACTTTC
cdr3_aa: CASSPGSGANVLTF

clone_size: few
v_call: TRBV7-2
d_call: TRBD1
j_call: TRBJ1-3
cdr3_nt: TGTGCCAGCAGCTTAGAAACAGGGGGTGGAAACACCATATATTTT
cdr3_aa: CASSLETGGGNTIYF

clone_size: many
v_call: TRBV18
d_call: -
j_call: TRBJ2-3
cdr3_nt: TGTGCCAGCTCACCAGACTTTAAAAGGGATACGCAGTATTTT
cdr3_aa: CASSPDFKRDTQYF

clone_size: many
v_call: TRBV30
d_call: -
j_call: TRBJ2-7
cdr3_nt: TGTGCCTGGAGTATTACCCTAGCCTACGGGCAGTACTTC
cdr3_aa: CAWSITLAYGQYF

clone_size: many
v_call: TRBV2
d_call: TRBD2
j_call: TRBJ2-1
cdr3_nt: TGTGCCAGCAGTGTCGAAGCGCGGGGGGAGCAGTTCTTC
cdr3_aa: CASSVEARGEQFF

clone_size: -
v_call: TRBV7-9
d_call: TRBD1
j_call: TRBJ2-1
cdr3_nt: TGTGCCAGCAGCTTAGTTTTTGGACAGGGAAACAATGAGCAGTTCTTC
cdr3_aa: CASSLVFGQGNNEQFF

clone_size: -
v_call: TRBV10-3
d_call: TRBD1
j_call: TRBJ2-5
cdr3_nt: TGTGCCATCAGGGGGACAGGGGGAGAGACCCAGTACTTC
cdr3_aa: CAIRGTGGETQYF

clone_size: many
v_call: TRBV3-1
d_call: TRBD2
j_call: TRBJ2-1
cdr3_nt: TGTGCCAGCAGCCAAGGACTAGCGGGAGTTCTAAAGTTCTTC
cdr3_aa: CASSQGLAGVLKFF

clone_size: many
v_call: TRBV7-9
d_call: -
j_call: TRBJ1-1
cdr3_nt: TGTGCCAGCAGCTTGAGGAAGGACACTGAAGCTTTCTTT
cdr3_aa: CASSLRKDTEAFF

clone_size: -
v_call: TRBV20-1
d_call: -
j_call: TRBJ2-1
cdr3_nt: TGCAGTGCTATAGGGGATTCCCACAATGCGCAGTTCTTC
cdr3_aa: CSAIGDSHNAQFF

clone_size: -
v_call: TRBV6-5
d_call: TRBD2
j_call: TRBJ2-2
cdr3_nt: TGTGCCAGCAGTTTACTAGCGGGAGGGTCGAACACCGGGGAGCTGTTTTTT
cdr3_aa: CASSLLAGGSNTGELFF

clone_size: -
v_call: TRBV6-5
d_call: -
j_call: TRBJ1-5
cdr3_nt: TGTGCCAGCAGTCGCGGACGGGATCAGCCCCAGCATTTT
cdr3_aa: CASSRGRDQPQHF

clone_size: -
v_call: TRBV6-5
d_call: TRBD1
j_call: TRBJ2-7
cdr3_nt: TGTGCCAGCCACGGGACAGGGTCCGACGAGCAGTACTTC
cdr3_aa: CASHGTGSDEQYF

clone_size: few
v_call: TRBV20-1
d_call: TRBD1
j_call: TRBJ1-3
cdr3_nt: TGCAGTGCGAGGGACAGTGGGCTTGGAAACACCATATACTTT
cdr3_aa: CSARDSGLGNTIYF

clone_size: many
v_call: TRBV30
d_call: -
j_call: TRBJ1-4
cdr3_nt: TGTGCCTGGAGGGACACCCGGGCCCTTACTGAAAAACTGTTTTTT
cdr3_aa: CAWRDTRALTEKLFF

clone_size: -
v_call: TRBV7-6
d_call: -
j_call: TRBJ2-5
cdr3_nt: TGTGCCAGCAGCTTAGGCGTTATGGGGGAGACCCAGTACTTC
cdr3_aa: CASSLGVMGETQYF

clone_size: -
v_call: TRBV2
d_call: TRBD1
j_call: TRBJ2-7
cdr3_nt: TGTGCCAGCAGTTTAGACAGGGCTACCTACGAGCAGTACTTC
cdr3_aa: CASSLDRATYEQYF

clone_size: -
v_call: TRBV28
d_call: TRBD2
j_call: TRBJ2-5
cdr3_nt: TGTGCCAGCAATGGGGCTAGCGGGAGGGAACCTCCAGAGACCCAGTACTTC
cdr3_aa: CASNGASGREPPETQYF

clone_size: -
v_call: TRBV7-2
d_call: -
j_call: TRBJ2-1
cdr3_nt: TGTGCCAGCAGCTTAGAAGGCTACTACAATGAGCAGTTCTTC
cdr3_aa: CASSLEGYYNEQFF

clone_size: few
v_call: TRBV7-2
d_call: -
j_call: TRBJ2-5
cdr3_nt: TGTGCCAGCAGCCCCAGTCGAAGGTATCAAGAGGCCCAGCGCTTC
cdr3_aa: CASSPSRRYQEAQRF

clone_size: -
v_call: TRBV6-4
d_call: -
j_call: TRBJ1-5
cdr3_nt: TGTGCCAGCAGTGCAGGCCGCAATCAGCCCCAGCATTTT
cdr3_aa: CASSAGRNQPQHF

clone_size: -
v_call: TRBV20-1
d_call: -
j_call: TRBJ2-5
cdr3_nt: TGCAGTGCTAGGATTGGGGCAGAGACCCAGTACTTC
cdr3_aa: CSARIGAETQYF

clone_size: once
v_call: TRBV15
d_call: TRBD1
j_call: TRBJ2-5
cdr3_nt: TGTGCCATTTCGGACAGGGGCCAAGAGACCCAGTACTTC
cdr3_aa: CAISDRGQETQYF

clone_size: many
v_call: TRBV28
d_call: TRBD2
j_call: TRBJ2-2
cdr3_nt: TGTGCCAGCAGTAGCGGGAGTTCGGTCACCGGGGAGCTGTTTTTT
cdr3_aa: CASSSGSSVTGELFF

clone_size: -
v_call: TRBV2
d_call: TRBD1
j_call: TRBJ2-5
cdr3_nt: TGTGCCAGCAGTGCTGACAGGGGGCGGGAGACCCAGTACTTC
cdr3_aa: CASSADRGRETQYF

clone_size: many
v_call: TRBV7-6
d_call: TRBD2
j_call: TRBJ2-5
cdr3_nt: TGTGCCAGCAGCTCGTCCCTGGGCCTAGCGGGGGGACAGACCCAGTACTTC
cdr3_aa: CASSSSLGLAGGQTQYF

clone_size: once
v_call: TRBV7-3
d_call: -
j_call: TRBJ2-2
cdr3_nt: TGTGCCAGCAGCTCGACCGTCGGAGCGGGGGAGCTGTTTTTT
cdr3_aa: CASSSTVGAGELFF

clone_size: -
v_call: TRBV29-1
d_call: TRBD1
j_call: TRBJ1-4
cdr3_nt: TGTAGCGTTGGTCACAGGGGTAATGAAAAACTGTTTTTT
cdr3_aa: CSVGHRGNEKLFF

clone_size: -
v_call: TRBV6-6
d_call: -
j_call: TRBJ1-5
cdr3_nt: TGTGCCAGCACCCCTCAGAGGGCCCAGCCCCAGCATTTT
cdr3_aa: CASTPQRAQPQHF

clone_size: -
v_call: TRBV15
d_call: -
j_call: TRBJ2-7
cdr3_nt: TGTGCCACCAGCAGAGATGAAGGCTCCTACGAGCAGTACTTC
cdr3_aa: CATSRDEGSYEQYF

clone_size: -
v_call: TRBV5-1
d_call: TRBD2
j_call: TRBJ2-2
cdr3_nt: TGCGCCAGCAGCTTGGCACTAGCGGGGAACACCGGGGAGCTGTTTTTT
cdr3_aa: CASSLALAGNTGELFF

clone_size: many
v_call: TRBV5-6
d_call: TRBD1
j_call: TRBJ2-1
cdr3_nt: TGTGCCAGCAGCTTGACCGGGACAGGGAGCCATGAGCAGTTCTTC
cdr3_aa: CASSLTGTGSHEQFF

clone_size: many
v_call: TRBV20-1
d_call: TRBD2
j_call: TRBJ2-3
cdr3_nt: TGCAGTGTCCCGGCTAGCGGCGCACGCACAGATACGCAGTATTTT
cdr3_aa: CSVPASGARTDTQYF

clone_size: many
v_call: TRBV7-6
d_call: -
j_call: TRBJ1-1
cdr3_nt: TGTGCCAGCAGCTTAGGGGTTGGCGAAGCTTTCTTT
cdr3_aa: CASSLGVGEAFF

clone_size: -
v_call: TRBV7-9
d_call: -
j_call: TRBJ1-5
cdr3_nt: TGTGCCAGCAGGCCGTCCGGGGGGGGGTACCAGCCCCAGCATTTT
cdr3_aa: CASRPSGGGYQPQHF

clone_size: -
v_call: TRBV29-1
d_call: TRBD2
j_call: TRBJ2-5
cdr3_nt: TGCAGCGTTGGGACTAGCGGTTCTTCTAACCAAGAGACCCAGTACTTC
cdr3_aa: CSVGTSGSSNQETQYF

clone_size: -
v_call: TRBV7-6
d_call: -
j_call: TRBJ2-3
cdr3_nt: TGTGCCAGCAGCTTACAGGCTAGCGCGATTGGTACAGATACGCAGTATTTT
cdr3_aa: CASSLQASAIGTDTQYF

clone_size: -
v_call: TRBV2
d_call: TRBD1
j_call: TRBJ2-7
cdr3_nt: TGTGCCAGCAGTGGGCAGGGGGTCGGCGAGCTGTACTTC
cdr3_aa: CASSGQGVGELYF

clone_size: -
v_call: TRBV11-1
d_call: -
j_call: TRBJ2-6
cdr3_nt: TGTGCCAGCAGCTCGCAAGAGACCCTTTCGGGGGCCAACGTCCTGACTTTC
cdr3_aa: CASSSQETLSGANVLTF

clone_size: many
v_call: TRBV20-1
d_call: -
j_call: TRBJ2-1
cdr3_nt: TGCAGTGCCTTAGGATCATACAATGAGCAGTTCTTC
cdr3_aa: CSALGSYNEQFF

clone_size: -
v_call: TRBV29-1
d_call: -
j_call: TRBJ1-3
cdr3_nt: TGCAGCGTTACCGGGACAACTGGAAACACCATATATTTT
cdr3_aa: CSVTGTTGNTIYF